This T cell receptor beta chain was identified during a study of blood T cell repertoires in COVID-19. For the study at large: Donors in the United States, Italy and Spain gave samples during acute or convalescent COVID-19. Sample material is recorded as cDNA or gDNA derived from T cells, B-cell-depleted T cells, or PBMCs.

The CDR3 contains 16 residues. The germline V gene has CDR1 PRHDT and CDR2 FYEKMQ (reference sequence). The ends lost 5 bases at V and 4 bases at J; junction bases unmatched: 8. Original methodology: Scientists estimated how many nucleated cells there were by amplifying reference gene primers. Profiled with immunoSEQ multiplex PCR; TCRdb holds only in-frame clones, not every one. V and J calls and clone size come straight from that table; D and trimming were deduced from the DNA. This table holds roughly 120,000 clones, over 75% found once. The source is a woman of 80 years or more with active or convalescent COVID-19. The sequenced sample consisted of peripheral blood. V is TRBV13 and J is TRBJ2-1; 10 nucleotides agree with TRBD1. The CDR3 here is CASSPPRDRGYNEQFF. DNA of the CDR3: TGTGCCAGCAGCCCCCCCCGGGACAGGGGTTACAATGAGCAGTTCTTC. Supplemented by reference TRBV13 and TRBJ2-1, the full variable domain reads AAGVIQSPRHLIKEKRETATLKCYPIPRHDTVYWYQQGPGQDPQFLISFYEKMQSDKGSIPDRFSAQQFSDYHSELNMSSLELGDSALYFCASSPPRDRGYNEQFFGPGTRLTVL.